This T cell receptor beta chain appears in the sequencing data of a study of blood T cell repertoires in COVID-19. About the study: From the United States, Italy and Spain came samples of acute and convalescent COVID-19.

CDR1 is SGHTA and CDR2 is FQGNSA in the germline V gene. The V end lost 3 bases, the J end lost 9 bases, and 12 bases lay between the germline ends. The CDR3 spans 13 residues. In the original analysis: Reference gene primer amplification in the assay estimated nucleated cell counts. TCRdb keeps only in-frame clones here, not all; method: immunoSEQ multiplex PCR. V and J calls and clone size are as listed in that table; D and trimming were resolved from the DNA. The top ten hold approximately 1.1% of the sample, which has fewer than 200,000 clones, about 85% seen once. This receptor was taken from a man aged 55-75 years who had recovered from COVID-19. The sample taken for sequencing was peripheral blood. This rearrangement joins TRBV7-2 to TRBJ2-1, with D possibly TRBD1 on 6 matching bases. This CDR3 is CASSLDSRGEQFF. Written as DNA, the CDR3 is TGTGCCAGCAGCTTGGACAGTAGGGGTGAGCAGTTCTTC. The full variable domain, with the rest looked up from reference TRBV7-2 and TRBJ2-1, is GAGVSQSPSNKVTEKGKDVELRCDPISGHTALYWYRQSLGQGLEFLIYFQGNSAPDKSGLPSDRFSAERTGGSVSTLTIQRTQQEDSAVYLCASSLDSRGEQFFGPGTRLTVL.